The TCR beta chain under discussion was sequenced for a study of neurological immune-mediated disorders. The cDNA was synthesized by 5'RACE incorporating 10-nucleotide random UMIs. TCRdb reanalysed the 5' RACE reads using MiXCR and keeps one entry per CDR3 protein. The repertoire consists of 55,000 to 70,000 distinct CDR3 sequences, with 2.5% to 4% occurring once and the leading ten covering about 5%. This clonotype was counted at least ten times. The length of the CDR3 is 14 residues. CDR1 SGHRS and CDR2 YFSETQ come from the germline V gene. V dropped 4 bases and J dropped 0 bases, with 10 bases sitting between them.

This TCR derives from a woman aged 50 to 65 with multiple sclerosis. The rearrangement joins TRBV5-1 to TRBJ1-2; unclear D gene. Material: PBMCs. The CDR3 reads CASSLRGANYGYTF. In DNA form, the CDR3 reads TGCGCCAGCAGCCTTCGTGGAGCTAACTATGGCTACACCTTC. The variable domain in full, completed from reference TRBV5-1 and TRBJ1-2, reads KAGVTQTPRYLIKTRGQQVTLSCSPISGHRSVSWYQQTPGQGLQFLFEYFSETQRNKGNFPGRFSGRQFSNSRSEMNVSTLELGDSALYLCASSLRGANYGYTFGSGTRLTVV.